Below, 7 T cell receptor beta chains from the same sample are listed, as sequenced in a study of T cell responses to AZD1222 COVID-19 vaccine. The data were produced by immunoSEQ multiplex PCR, yet TCRdb's version contains in-frame clones alone and is incomplete. Altogether 100,000 to 150,000 clones are present, approximately 89% being singletons, with the ten largest covering roughly 4%. The sample was peripheral blood, taken 28 days after the second AZD1222 dose. The receptors here all came from an adult who received the AZD1222 COVID-19 vaccine.

CDR3 coding DNA: TGTGCCAGCAAAGGGGGGACATTACCCTCCGGCTACACCTTC. Its protein product is CASKGGTLPSGYTF. The chain couples TRBV6-5 to TRBJ1-2; D might be TRBD1 (6 bases). The CDR3 spans 14 residues. The V end was cut by 7 bases, the J end by 8 bases, with 20 bases between. Germline lookup yields CDR1 MNHEY and CDR2 SVGAGI.

This clone came up a few times. The chain combines TRBV6-5 with TRBJ1-6; no clear D gene. The CDR3 consists of 16 residues. Trimming took 0 bases from V and 2 from J, leaving 8 bases between them. Looked up from germline, CDR1 is MNHEY and CDR2 is SVGAGI. CDR3: CASSYSQSPYNSPLHF. The CDR3 nucleotides read TGTGCCAGCAGTTACTCCCAGAGTCCCTATAATTCACCCCTCCACTTT.

The sample holds one count of this clone. The chain is built from TRBV9 and TRBJ1-1, with TRBD1 as a possible D gene (6 bases). Trimming removed 4 bases at V and 3 bases at J, with 13 bases between. CDR1 is SGDLS, CDR2 YYNGEE, per germline. This CDR3 contains 14 residues. CDR3 amino acids: CASSYRDQDTEAFF. In DNA, the CDR3 is TGTGCCAGCAGCTACAGGGATCAGGACACTGAAGCTTTCTTT. The full variable domain, completed using reference TRBV9 and TRBJ1-1, is DSGVTQTPKHLITATGQRVTLRCSPRSGDLSVYWYQQSLDQGLQFLIQYYNGEERAKGNILERFSAQQFPDLHSELNLSSLELGDSALYFCASSYRDQDTEAFFGQGTRLTVV.

This clone was seen only a few times. One junction end disagrees with the germline gene, perhaps due to a read error. This chain connects TRBV6-1 to TRBJ1-5; 9 nucleotides agree with TRBD1. The CDR3 is 17 amino acids. The V gene's germline CDR1 is MNHNS and CDR2 SASEGT. CDR3 in amino acids: CASREGTGRKRDQPQHF. In DNA form, the CDR3 reads TGTGCCAGCAGGGAAGGGACAGGGAGGAAGAGAGATCAGCCCCAGCATTTT.

The table lists this clone with a count of one. The chain links TRBV6-6 to TRBJ2-5; D is possibly TRBD1 (6 bases). The CDR3 totals 15 residues. V lost 0 bases and J lost 5, with 13 bases in between. Germline-derived CDR1 and CDR2 are MNHNY and SVGAGI (reference sequence). In nucleotides, the CDR3 is TGTGCCAGCAGTTACTCGTCTGGGGGCCATGAGACCCAGTACTTC. It specifies CASSYSSGGHETQYF.

V and J are TRBV4-3 and TRBJ1-6, with 7 nucleotides matching TRBD1. The CDR3 is made up of 16 amino acids. Germline loops: CDR1 LGHNA, CDR2 YSLEER. V lost 4 bases, J lost 6 bases, and 9 bases stayed unmatched. The CDR3 reads CASSPTGTLGNSPLHF. DNA of the CDR3: TGCGCCAGCAGCCCGACAGGGACTCTAGGTAATTCACCCCTCCACTTT.

Comments on this clone: Other DNA variants within this sample encode the same CDR3. The gene calls are TRBV5-4 and TRBJ2-7; TRBD1 agrees at 8 bases. Unmatched junction bases numbered 11, after V lost 0 bases and J lost 6 bases. The CDR3 extends over 16 amino acids. CDR1 and CDR2 from the germline V gene are SGHNT and YYREEE (reference sequence). The CDR3 is CASSLAPGRGLVEQYF. In nucleotides, the CDR3 is TGTGCCAGCAGCTTGGCGCCGGGCAGGGGGCTAGTCGAGCAGTACTTC.